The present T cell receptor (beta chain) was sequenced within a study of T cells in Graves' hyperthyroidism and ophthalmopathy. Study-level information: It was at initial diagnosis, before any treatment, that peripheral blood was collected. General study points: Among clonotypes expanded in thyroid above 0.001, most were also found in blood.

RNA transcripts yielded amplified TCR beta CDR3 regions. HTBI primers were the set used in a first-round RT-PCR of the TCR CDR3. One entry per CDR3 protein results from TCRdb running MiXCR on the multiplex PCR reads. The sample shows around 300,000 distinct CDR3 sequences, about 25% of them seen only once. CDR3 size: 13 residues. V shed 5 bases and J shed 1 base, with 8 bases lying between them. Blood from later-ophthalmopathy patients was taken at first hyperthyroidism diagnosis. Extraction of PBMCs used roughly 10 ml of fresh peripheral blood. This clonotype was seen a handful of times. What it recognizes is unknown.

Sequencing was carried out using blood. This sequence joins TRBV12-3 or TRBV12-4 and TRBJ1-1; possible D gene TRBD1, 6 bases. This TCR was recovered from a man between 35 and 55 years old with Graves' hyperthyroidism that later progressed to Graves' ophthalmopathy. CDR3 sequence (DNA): TGTGCCAGCAGTGGGGACACGAACACTGAAGCTTTCTTT. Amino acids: CASSGDTNTEAFF.